This entry describes one T cell receptor beta chain. Its cognate antigen is unknown. V lost 5 bases to trimming and J lost 2 bases, with 16 bases between them. The CDR3 has 16 amino acids. CDR1 is SGHVS and CDR2 is FNYEAQ in the germline V gene. The second PCR ran about 6 to 11 cycles with a sample-barcoded 5' primer and J-beta primers. Every sample gave at least 2.5 million paired-end reads containing CDR3. In TCRdb, the 5' RACE reads were re-called with MiXCR into one record per CDR3 protein. The repertoire holds about 1.5 million distinct CDR3 sequences, with 42% as singletons. This specimen belongs to a study of blood T cells in healthy people across ages. Study-level results: Per million T cells, TCR beta diversity dropped roughly linearly as age increased.

The sample comprised blood. The chain joins TRBV7-6 to TRBJ1-5, with D possibly matching TRBD1 (5 bases). This sequence originates from a woman aged 18-29 years in good health. The CDR3 bases are TGTGCCAGCAGCATCGGGGCAGGAGGAGGCAATCAGCCCCAGCATTTT. Its protein is CASSIGAGGGNQPQHF.